This TCR beta chain is from a study of Ad26.COV2.S vaccination and SARS-CoV-2 variants. The overall study: Enrollment placed the donor in the COV1001 Ad26.COV2.S trial arm. Study findings and constraints: Similar non-spike TCR breadth was observed in recipients of vaccine and of placebo.

With respect to this clone: The antigen remains undetermined.

Treatment reported: some 19 received Ad26.COV2.S at low or high dose, single or two shots; 5 received placebo; per-sample allocation not given. Samples analyzed were those drawn on day 63 after the first vaccine or placebo injection. An adult of 18-55 years in Boston served as donor. The CDR3 totals 15 residues. Germline values: CDR1 SGHRS, CDR2 YFSETQ. The V gene end was trimmed by 4 bases and the J gene end by 7 bases; junction bases not matched to a gene: 5. Only in-frame clones appear in the TCRdb table, and some are missing; sequencing was by immunoSEQ multiplex PCR. This sample has roughly 420,000 clones, with 88% found just once.

The rearrangement uses TRBV5-1 and TRBJ1-4; 12 positions match TRBD1. The TCR sequence derives from a person between 18 and 65 years old who received the Ad26.COV2.S COVID-19 vaccine or a placebo. The sample consisted of peripheral blood, taken in a trial of Ad26.COV2.S vaccine versus placebo. Written as DNA, the CDR3 is TGCGCCAGCAGCCCCGGGACAGGGGGCATTGAAAAACTGTTTTTT. This codes for CASSPGTGGIEKLFF.